This T cell receptor (beta chain) was captured in a study of PD-1 blockade in mismatch repair-deficient tumors. Study summary: All were previously treated, progressing patients with about 11 mismatch repair-deficient cancer types. Study-wide results and limits: Tumor-resident clones, often absent from pretreatment blood, expanded after pembrolizumab and then contracted.

Every patient had mismatch repair deficiency by PCR or immunohistochemistry. Trimming shortened V by 4 bases and J by 7 bases, and 7 bases separated the two germline ends. Germline values: CDR1 SEHNR, CDR2 FQNEAQ (reference sequence). The CDR3 runs 12 residues. The assay was immunoSEQ multiplex PCR, and TCRdb's table has in-frame clones only and misses some. The sample lists roughly 49,000 clones; approximately 80% were seen once. In regard to this clone: Its antigen is currently unknown.

This chain uses TRBV7-9 with TRBJ1-4; D remains ambiguous. This TCR was recovered from an adult with mismatch repair-deficient cancer. The sample consisted of PBMCs, taken before pembrolizumab treatment. The CDR3 sequence: CASSWLSEKLFF. The DNA for the CDR3 is TGTGCCAGCAGCTGGTTGAGTGAAAAACTGTTTTTT.